Listed below are T cell receptor beta chains from one sample, sequenced in a study of blood T cell repertoires in COVID-19. Method: immunoSEQ multiplex PCR; TCRdb's copy keeps in-frame clones and lacks some. The repertoire has 350,000 or so clones, almost 90% of them found once; the top ten carry 6.5% to 7%. Sequenced input: peripheral blood. The receptors stem from a man aged 18 to 30 with active or convalescent COVID-19. Both conserved end residues are part of each CDR3. A D gene is named only where the DNA matches it firmly. Clone size is shown for a subset of rows, as once, few, many or a class of expanded clone.

len,v_gene,d_gene,j_gene,abundance,CDR3aa,CDR3nt
15,TRBV7-9,NA,TRBJ1-2,NA,CASSLEIRGGSGYTF,TGTGCCAGCAGCTTAGAAATTCGCGGGGGTTCTGGCTACACCTTC
14,TRBV7-3,TRBD2,TRBJ2-3,NA,CASSPGSGSDTQYF,TGTGCCAGCAGCCCCGGGAGCGGGAGTGATACGCAGTATTTT
14,TRBV6-2/TRBV6-3,NA,TRBJ1-4,NA,CASSYSLGHEKLFF,TGTGCCAGCAGTTACTCGTTGGGCCATGAAAAACTGTTTTTT
13,TRBV6-5,NA,TRBJ2-5,NA,CASRSQGKETQYF,TGTGCCAGCAGATCCCAGGGTAAAGAGACCCAGTACTTC
15,TRBV5-1,NA,TRBJ2-2,NA,CASSIGRGHTGELFF,TGCGCCAGCAGCATAGGGAGAGGACACACCGGGGAGCTGTTTTTT
14,TRBV4-1,TRBD1,TRBJ1-2,NA,CASSQGGQVLGYTF,TGCGCCAGCAGCCAAGGGGGACAGGTCTTGGGCTACACCTTC
16,TRBV6-5,NA,TRBJ1-1,NA,CASSYSTTRMNTEAFF,TGTGCCAGCAGTTACTCCACAACACGCATGAACACTGAAGCTTTCTTT
14,TRBV9,NA,TRBJ2-3,NA,CASSVGSRPDTQYF,TGTGCCAGCAGCGTAGGTAGCAGACCAGATACGCAGTATTTT
14,TRBV27,NA,TRBJ2-7,NA,CASSSGDSPCEQYF,TGTGCCAGCAGTTCGGGGGACAGCCCCTGCGAGCAGTACTTC
14,TRBV5-6,NA,TRBJ2-5,NA,CASSLGSSGETQYF,TGTGCCAGCAGCTTGGGTTCCTCCGGGGAGACCCAGTACTTC
16,TRBV19,TRBD1,TRBJ1-5,NA,CASSTADRGFNQPQHF,TGTGCCAGTAGTACCGCCGACAGGGGGTTCAATCAGCCCCAGCATTTT
16,TRBV27,TRBD2,TRBJ2-1,NA,CASSLAPSGSFSEQFF,TGTGCCAGCAGTTTGGCCCCTAGCGGGAGTTTTTCTGAGCAGTTCTTC
14,TRBV7-3,NA,TRBJ1-1,few,CASSLGHPNTEAFF,TGTGCCAGCAGCCTAGGACACCCGAACACTGAAGCTTTCTTT
13,TRBV29-1,NA,TRBJ1-2,NA,CSVDVAGDYGYTF,TGCAGCGTTGACGTCGCAGGCGATTATGGCTACACCTTC
15,TRBV6-1,TRBD1,TRBJ2-7,NA,CASSEPGQAIYEQYF,TGTGCCAGCAGTGAACCGGGACAGGCCATTTACGAGCAGTACTTC
14,TRBV6-1,TRBD1,TRBJ1-2,NA,CASSEYGTVGGYTF,TGTGCCAGCAGTGAATATGGGACAGTGGGAGGCTACACCTTC
12,TRBV6-2/TRBV6-3,NA,TRBJ1-2,NA,CASSLGSYGYTF,TGTGCCAGCAGTCTGGGGAGCTATGGCTACACCTTC
19,TRBV11-2,TRBD1,TRBJ2-6,once,CASSLVRGQGLGGANVLTF,TGTGCCAGCAGCTTAGTTCGAGGACAGGGGTTGGGCGGGGCCAACGTGCTGACTTTC
14,TRBV7-2,NA,TRBJ1-2,NA,CASSLGRANYGYTF,TGTGCCAGCAGCTTGGGGAGAGCTAACTATGGCTACACCTTC
15,TRBV18,NA,TRBJ1-1,NA,CASSPRTREDTEAFF,TGTGCCAGCTCACCACGTACGAGGGAGGACACTGAAGCTTTCTTT
13,TRBV10-2,NA,TRBJ2-1,NA,CASIVQAGNEQFF,TGCGCCAGCATCGTCCAAGCGGGTAATGAGCAGTTCTTC
15,TRBV5-4,TRBD1,TRBJ2-7,NA,CASSLGTGISYEQYF,TGTGCCAGCAGCCTGGGGACAGGAATTTCCTACGAGCAGTACTTC
13,TRBV6-5,TRBD1,TRBJ2-7,NA,CAAGQFSGGEQYF,TGTGCCGCTGGCCAATTCTCAGGGGGCGAGCAGTACTTC
15,TRBV4-1,NA,TRBJ2-1,NA,CASTQEEGNYNEQFF,TGCGCCAGCACCCAAGAGGAGGGTAACTACAATGAGCAGTTCTTC
13,TRBV10-3,NA,TRBJ2-7,few,CAISESGGGEQYF,TGTGCCATCAGTGAGTCTGGGGGAGGCGAGCAGTACTTC
12,TRBV6-6,NA,TRBJ1-1,NA,CASSARGAEAFF,TGTGCCAGCAGTGCTCGGGGGGCTGAAGCTTTCTTT
15,TRBV11-3,NA,TRBJ2-1,NA,CASSGKSRDGNEQFF,TGTGCCAGCAGCGGTAAGTCGCGGGACGGGAATGAGCAGTTCTTC
15,TRBV24-1,TRBD1,TRBJ1-2,NA,CATSDTRTGSYGYTF,TGTGCCACCAGTGACACCAGGACAGGCTCTTATGGCTACACCTTC
15,TRBV5-1,NA,TRBJ2-7,few,CASSWETRAAGEQYF,TGCGCCAGCAGCTGGGAGACCCGGGCCGCGGGGGAGCAGTACTTC